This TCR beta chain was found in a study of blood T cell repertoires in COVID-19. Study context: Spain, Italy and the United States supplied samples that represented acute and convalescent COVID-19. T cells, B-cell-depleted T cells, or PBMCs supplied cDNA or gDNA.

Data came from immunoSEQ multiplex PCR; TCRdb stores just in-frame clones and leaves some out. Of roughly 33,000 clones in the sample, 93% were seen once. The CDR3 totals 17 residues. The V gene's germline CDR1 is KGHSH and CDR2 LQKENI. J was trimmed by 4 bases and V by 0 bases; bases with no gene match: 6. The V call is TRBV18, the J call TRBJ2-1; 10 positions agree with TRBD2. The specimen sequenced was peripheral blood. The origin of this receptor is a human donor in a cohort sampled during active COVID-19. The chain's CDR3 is CASSPPSSGRDYNEQFF. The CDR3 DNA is TGTGCCAGCTCACCACCTTCTAGCGGGAGAGATTACAATGAGCAGTTCTTC.